This T cell receptor (beta chain) is drawn from a study of glioma-infiltrating T cells. General study findings and limits: Shared blood CDR3 signature motifs marked patients with low tissue-blood divergence.

Germline CDR1 reads DFQATT; CDR2 reads SNEGSKA (reference sequence). V was trimmed by 8 bases and J by 4 bases, leaving 12 bases between them. The CDR3 consists of 11 residues. This clonotype was detected ten times or more. Its antigen is not identified. Using RNA template, CDR3s of TCR alpha and beta were amplified with iRepertoire arm-PCR. Input was roughly 85-450 ng of tissue mRNA or PBMC total RNA. TCRdb used MiXCR to reprocess the multiplex PCR reads, holding one entry per CDR3 protein. Of around 350,000 distinct CDR3 sequences listed, less than 50% are singletons. The sequencing input was glioma tissue, nonneoplastic brain tissue, or PBMCs (not recorded which). This TCR was recovered from a human donor with low-grade glioma or glioblastoma, undergoing nonglioma brain surgery, or in good health (not recorded which). The V call is TRBV20-1, the J call TRBJ2-7; possibly TRBD1 or TRBD2 for D (5 bases each). This CDR3 is CSTGPSYEQYF. DNA of the CDR3: TGCAGTACGGGACCGTCGTACGAGCAGTACTTC.